One sample yielded the 17 T cell receptor beta chains listed below, sequenced in a study of blood T cell repertoires in COVID-19. Data came from immunoSEQ multiplex PCR; TCRdb stores just in-frame clones and leaves some out. The sample has about 380,000 clones, more than 70% seen once. Sequenced sample: peripheral blood. The receptors were gathered from a middle-aged man with acute or convalescent COVID-19.

CDR3 coding DNA: TGTGCCAGCAGCGCAAGACTAGCTCTTAATGAGCAGTTCTTC. Protein: CASSARLALNEQFF. The chain employs TRBV9 and TRBJ2-1; 7 bases are shared with TRBD2. J gave up 7 bases and V 3 bases, and 7 bases lay outside the gene matches. The length of the CDR3 is 14 residues. CDR1 and CDR2 (germline): SGDLS, YYNGEE.

This sequence joins TRBV5-4 and TRBJ2-7; no clear D gene. V was trimmed by 1 base and J by 1 base, leaving 6 bases between them. The CDR3 consists of 13 residues. CDR1 and CDR2 from the germline V gene are SGHNT and YYREEE (reference sequence). The CDR3 DNA is TGTGCCAGCAGCTTGACACCTTCCTACGAGCAGTACTTC. Residues: CASSLTPSYEQYF.

V is TRBV3-1 (or the pseudogene TRBV3-2) and J is TRBJ1-1; a possible D gene is TRBD1 (5 bases). CDR1 is LGHDT and CDR2 is YNNKEL in the germline V gene (reference sequence). V lost 0 bases to trimming and J lost 7 bases, with 18 bases between them. The CDR3 loop spans 16 amino acids. CDR3 sequence reads: CASSQDTGTWGYEAFF. The CDR3, as DNA: TGTGCCAGCAGCCAAGATACAGGCACTTGGGGCTATGAAGCTTTCTTT.

The chain carries TRBV29-1 and TRBJ2-7; tentatively, D is TRBD2 (7 bases). Deletions cut 2 bases from V and 3 bases from J, with 8 bases between. The length of the CDR3 is 12 residues. Per germline, CDR1 SQVTM and CDR2 ANQGSEA. CDR3 DNA: TGCAGCGTTGAAAGGGGGGGCTACGAGCAGTACTTC. Protein: CSVERGGYEQYF.

The gene calls are TRBV7-8 and TRBJ2-7; 8 nucleotides match TRBD2. The CDR3 covers 16 residues. Trimming removed 1 base from V and 0 bases from J; junction bases left unmatched: 5. Per the germline V gene, CDR1 is SGHVS and CDR2 is FQNEAQ. The CDR3 nucleotides are TGTGCCAGCAGCTTAGATAGCGGGGTTTTCTCCTACGAGCAGTACTTC. Encoded protein: CASSLDSGVFSYEQYF.

The chain joins TRBV6-6 to TRBJ1-1; tentative D call: TRBD1 (5 bases). Per the germline V gene, CDR1 is MNHNY and CDR2 is SVGAGI (reference sequence). The CDR3 covers 12 residues. Trimming took 5 bases from V and 6 from J, leaving 10 bases between them. CDR3: CASSPGFAEAFF. CDR3 bases: TGTGCCAGCAGTCCAGGGTTTGCTGAAGCTTTCTTT.

The rearrangement joins TRBV3-1 (or the pseudogene TRBV3-2) to TRBJ1-5; 9 bases are shared with TRBD1. CDR1 is LGHDT, CDR2 YNNKEL, per germline (reference sequence). The CDR3 runs 15 residues. V dropped 5 bases and J dropped 6; count of bases not matched to a gene: 8. CDR3 in amino acids: CASSSNRGLGQPQHF. The CDR3 coding sequence is TGTGCCAGCAGCTCCAACAGGGGGCTGGGTCAGCCCCAGCATTTT.

The chain carries TRBV30 and TRBJ2-1; 11 bases line up with TRBD2. V gave up 3 bases and J gave up 3 bases; unmatched junction bases: 4. This CDR3 contains 15 residues. Germline V gene lookup returns CDR1 GTSNPN and CDR2 SVGIG (reference sequence). DNA of the CDR3: TGTGCCTGGAGGGGTACTAGCGGGAGCTACAATGAGCAGTTCTTC. It codes for CAWRGTSGSYNEQFF.

The chain joins TRBV6-2 or TRBV6-3 to TRBJ1-5; 9 nucleotides agree with TRBD1. The germline gives CDR1 MNHEY, CDR2 SVGEGT. V shed 5 bases and J 6 bases; nucleotides not matched to a gene: 8. This CDR3 has 15 residues. The DNA for the CDR3 is TGTGCCAGCAGTACCCAACCGGACAGGGGTCAGCCCCAGCATTTT. As protein: CASSTQPDRGQPQHF.

The rearrangement uses TRBV2 and TRBJ2-5; no definite D call. This CDR3 region has 13 residues. V lost 2 bases and J 5 bases, leaving 9 bases between the germline ends. From germline, CDR1 is SNHLY and CDR2 FYNNEI. This CDR3 reads CASSEPRWETQYF. The CDR3 DNA follows: TGTGCCAGCAGTGAACCCCGGTGGGAGACCCAGTACTTC.

The V gene is TRBV2, the J gene TRBJ1-4; 8 bases are a match to TRBD1. The length of the CDR3 is 15 residues. J lost 8 bases, V lost 4 bases, and 9 bases had no gene match. Germline V lookup: CDR1 SNHLY, CDR2 FYNNEI. DNA for the CDR3: TGTGCCAGCAGTGCCCTGGAGACAGGGGCCGAAAAACTGTTTTTT. Translation: CASSALETGAEKLFF.

The rearrangement joins TRBV19 to TRBJ1-2; 8 nucleotides align to TRBD1. The CDR3 has 16 amino acids. Germline V lookup: CDR1 LNHDA, CDR2 SQIVND (reference sequence). V shed 4 bases, J shed 6 bases, and the junction held 13 bases outside the gene matches. CDR3 sequence reads: CASSSRTGKGFDGYTF. As DNA, the CDR3 is TGTGCCAGTAGTAGCCGGACAGGGAAAGGTTTTGATGGCTACACCTTC.

The CDR3 region has the DNA TGTGCCAGCAGTGAAACGACAGTAAATCAGCCCCAGCATTTT. Amino acid sequence: CASSETTVNQPQHF. This chain joins TRBV2 and TRBJ1-5; possibly TRBD1 for D (5 bases). CDR1 and CDR2 from the germline V gene are SNHLY and FYNNEI. The CDR3 runs to 14 residues. The V gene lost 2 bases and the J gene lost 4 bases, with 9 bases spanning the gap.

As regards this clone: This sample includes further DNA sequences coding for the same CDR3. The J gene is TRBJ1-3, the V gene TRBV5-6, with TRBD1 matching over 7 bases. Germline CDR1 is SGHDT and CDR2 is YYEEEE. V was pared by 4 bases and J by 2 bases, with 3 bases of the junction left unmatched. There are 14 residues in the CDR3. The CDR3 spells CASSLTGTGNTIYF. In nucleotides, the CDR3 is TGTGCCAGCAGCCTGACAGGGACTGGAAACACCATATATTTT.

This chain joins TRBV5-4 and TRBJ1-1, with 8 bases identical to TRBD1. With V trimmed by 3 bases and J by 0 bases, 1 base remained unmatched. In germline, CDR1 is SGHNT, CDR2 YYREEE (reference sequence). The CDR3 has 14 amino acids. CDR3 residues: CASSWTGMNTEAFF. The CDR3 DNA follows: TGTGCCAGCAGCTGGACAGGGATGAACACTGAAGCTTTCTTT. The whole variable domain, remainder taken from reference TRBV5-4 and TRBJ1-1, is ETGVTQSPTHLIKTRGQQVTLRCSSQSGHNTVSWYQQALGQGPQFIFQYYREEENGRGNFPPRFSGLQFPNYSSELNVNALELDDSALYLCASSWTGMNTEAFFGQGTRLTVV.

This sequence joins TRBV7-2 and TRBJ2-1; perhaps TRBD2 as D (6 bases). CDR1 is SGHTA, CDR2 FQGNSA, per germline. The CDR3 totals 15 residues. Trimming took off 5 bases at V and 7 bases at J, with 18 bases between the two ends. The CDR3 coding sequence is TGTGCCAGCAGCGCTCCGAACGGACGGGAGAATGAGCAGTTCTTC. This codes for CASSAPNGRENEQFF. The complete variable domain, with remaining parts taken from reference TRBV7-2 and TRBJ2-1, reads GAGVSQSPSNKVTEKGKDVELRCDPISGHTALYWYRQSLGQGLEFLIYFQGNSAPDKSGLPSDRFSAERTGGSVSTLTIQRTQQEDSAVYLCASSAPNGRENEQFFGPGTRLTVL.

The chain employs TRBV19 and TRBJ2-1, with D possibly TRBD2 on 6 matching bases. This CDR3 region has 15 residues. Germline values: CDR1 LNHDA, CDR2 SQIVND (reference sequence). Trimming cost V 0 bases and J 4 bases, with 10 bases left between them. The CDR3 bases are TGTGCCAGTAGTATAGAGGACTACTTATACAATGAGCAGTTCTTC. It translates to CASSIEDYLYNEQFF.